A single sample is the source of the 28 T cell receptor beta chains below, sequenced in a study of cytomegalovirus exposure and HLA in healthy donors. PCR was performed using 60 Vbeta and 13 Jbeta primers. Only in-frame clones appear in the TCRdb table, and some are missing; sequencing was by immunoSEQ multiplex PCR. The sample lists approximately 200,000 clones, under 85% occurring once. The specimen was PBMCs. These receptors all come from a woman aged 18-35 years in good health and CMV-seronegative.

The J gene is TRBJ1-5, the V gene TRBV28; 7 nucleotides agree with TRBD1. V lost 4 bases and J lost 7; bases outside the gene matches: 7. The CDR3 covers 14 residues. The germline CDR1 and CDR2 sequences are MDHEN and SYDVKM. The DNA of the CDR3 is TGTGCCAGCAGTTCCTACAGGGGAGGACAGCCCCAGCATTTT. Translation: CASSSYRGGQPQHF.

The chain is built from TRBV6-5 and TRBJ2-5; no clear D. Germline CDR1 and CDR2: MNHEY and SVGAGI. The V gene lost 3 bases and the J gene lost 5 bases, with 4 bases spanning the gap. The CDR3 loop spans 11 amino acids. The CDR3 sequence is CASSYMETQYF. CDR3 coding DNA: TGTGCCAGCAGTTATATGGAGACCCAGTACTTC.

The chain has TRBV6-1 and TRBJ1-5; 10 bases fit TRBD1. The germline gives CDR1 MNHNS, CDR2 SASEGT. The CDR3 spans 14 residues. The J segment lost 5 bases and the V segment lost 6 bases, leaving 4 bases of the junction unmatched. This CDR3 reads CASRGQGGDQPQHF. CDR3 nucleotides: TGTGCCAGCAGAGGACAGGGGGGAGATCAGCCCCAGCATTTT.

This chain connects TRBV11-2 to TRBJ2-7; TRBD1 might be the D (6 bases). V lost 1 base and J lost 3, with 16 bases in between. The CDR3 is 16 residues long. Germline V gene data show CDR1 as SGHAT and CDR2 as FQNNGV. CDR3 in amino acids: CASSLGAWQGGYEQYF. The CDR3 nucleotides read TGTGCCAGCAGCTTAGGTGCTTGGCAAGGGGGCTACGAGCAGTACTTC.

The gene calls are TRBV11-2 and TRBJ2-7, with unresolved D. CDR1 and CDR2 from the germline V gene are SGHAT and FQNNGV. The CDR3 length is 13 residues. Trimming took 1 base from V and 4 from J, leaving 8 bases between them. The CDR3 protein is CASSLAARYEQYF. The CDR3 DNA follows: TGTGCCAGCAGCTTAGCGGCCAGGTACGAGCAGTACTTC.

The CDR3 loop is CASSELPSGGSYEQYF. The CDR3, as DNA: TGTGCCAGCAGTGAATTGCCTAGCGGGGGGTCCTACGAGCAGTACTTC. V gene TRBV2 combines with J gene TRBJ2-7; 11 bases align to TRBD2. CDR1 is SNHLY and CDR2 is FYNNEI in the germline V gene. The CDR3 is made up of 16 amino acids. With V trimmed by 2 bases and J by 1 base, 4 bases remained unmatched. Full variable domain (missing parts from reference TRBV2 and TRBJ2-7): EPEVTQTPSHQVTQMGQEVILRCVPISNHLYFYWYRQILGQKVEFLVSFYNNEISEKSEIFDDQFSVERPDGSNFTLKIRSTKLEDSAMYFCASSELPSGGSYEQYFGPGTRLTVT.

The chain has TRBV4-2 and TRBJ2-5; perhaps TRBD1 as D (6 bases). Germline loops: CDR1 LGHNA, CDR2 YNFKEQ. Trimming cost V 0 bases and J 5 bases, with 16 bases left between them. The CDR3 contains 16 residues. The CDR3 DNA reads as TGTGCCAGCAGCCAAGAAGGGCTGGAGAGGGGGGAGACCCAGTACTTC. It encodes CASSQEGLERGETQYF.

This clone came up once. The CDR3 sequence is CASSVLSGRYADTQYF. The CDR3 nucleotides are TGTGCCAGTAGTGTGCTTAGCGGGAGGTATGCAGATACGCAGTATTTT. The gene calls are TRBV19 and TRBJ2-3; 10 bases are shared with TRBD2. The V gene end was trimmed by 5 bases and the J gene end by 4 bases; junction bases not matched to a gene: 9. The length of the CDR3 is 16 residues. Germline V gene lookup returns CDR1 LNHDA and CDR2 SQIVND (reference sequence). Drawing the rest from reference TRBV19 and TRBJ2-3, the complete variable domain is DGGITQSPKYLFRKEGQNVTLSCEQNLNHDAMYWYRQDPGQGLRLIYYSQIVNDFQKGDIAEGYSVSREKKESFPLTVTSAQKNPTAFYLCASSVLSGRYADTQYFGPGTRLTVL.

This sequence joins TRBV5-4 and TRBJ1-2; maybe TRBD1 (6 bases). The CDR3 is 13 amino acids. V lost 6 bases and J lost 6, with 15 bases in between. Germline CDR1 reads SGHNT; CDR2 reads YYREEE (reference sequence). CDR3 sequence: CASTLGDTNGYTF. The CDR3 nucleotides read TGTGCCAGCACCCTCGGGGACACCAATGGCTACACCTTC. Filled out from reference TRBV5-4 and TRBJ1-2, the complete variable domain reads ETGVTQSPTHLIKTRGQQVTLRCSSQSGHNTVSWYQQALGQGPQFIFQYYREEENGRGNFPPRFSGLQFPNYSSELNVNALELDDSALYLCASTLGDTNGYTFGSGTRLTVV.

This clone has only a few counts. The chain recombines TRBV25-1 with TRBJ1-3, with TRBD1 as a possible D gene (6 bases). Trimming removed 1 base from V and 4 bases from J, with 8 bases in between. Germline CDR1 and CDR2: MGHDK and SYGVNS. CDR3 length equals 14 residues. CDR3 bases: TGTGCCAGCAGTGAATCAACAGGGGGAAACACCATATATTTT. Encoded protein: CASSESTGGNTIYF.

The rearrangement links TRBV13 to TRBJ2-7, with D possibly matching TRBD1 (6 bases). Per the germline V gene, CDR1 is PRHDT and CDR2 is FYEKMQ (reference sequence). The V end was cut by 5 bases, the J end by 0 bases, with 8 bases between. The CDR3 totals 13 residues. The CDR3 here is CASSQDSSYEQYF. CDR3 in DNA: TGTGCCAGCAGCCAGGACAGCTCCTACGAGCAGTACTTC.

The rearrangement joins TRBV7-2 to TRBJ2-3; 11 bases line up with TRBD1. V was clipped by 4 bases and J by 3 bases; unmatched bases: 0. Germline V lookup: CDR1 SGHTA, CDR2 FQGNSA. The CDR3 is made up of 14 amino acids. CDR3 residues: CASSWDRGTDTQYF. CDR3 bases: TGTGCCAGCAGCTGGGACAGGGGGACAGATACGCAGTATTTT.

A few counts support this clone. The V and J genes are TRBV6-5 and TRBJ2-5; unclear D gene. The end of the DNA is better explained by TRBJ2-7, so the J call may be wrong. Germline CDR1 is MNHEY and CDR2 is SVGAGI. This CDR3 contains 11 residues. CDR3 nucleotides: TGTGCCAGCAGTGATGGAAGCGAGCAGTACTTC. Protein sequence: CASSDGSEQYF.

The rearrangement uses TRBV6-5 and TRBJ1-1; D is unresolved. The germline V gene encodes CDR1 MNHEY and CDR2 SVGAGI. The CDR3 has 12 residues. Trimming cost V 8 bases and J 6 bases, with 13 bases left between them. CDR3 DNA: TGTGCCAGCCAGAGGTCGGGTTCTGAAGCTTTCTTT. Translated, it gives CASQRSGSEAFF.

The chain couples TRBV5-5 to TRBJ2-7; maybe TRBD2 (7 bases). V was pared by 4 bases and J by 3 bases, with 17 bases between. In germline, CDR1 is SGHKS, CDR2 YYEKEE (reference sequence). This CDR3 comprises 15 residues. CDR3 bases: TGTGCCAGCAGCGAGCGTGCGGGGGCGATCTACGAGCAGTACTTC. Its translation is CASSERAGAIYEQYF.

The V call is TRBV7-9, the J call TRBJ2-1, with 12 positions matching TRBD2. The germline CDR1 and CDR2 sequences are SEHNR and FQNEAQ (reference sequence). The V gene end was trimmed by 4 bases and the J gene end by 5 bases; junction bases not matched to a gene: 9. The CDR3 contains 17 residues. The CDR3 sequence: CASSYYRGLAGNNEQFF. The CDR3 DNA reads as TGTGCCAGCAGCTATTACCGAGGACTAGCGGGGAACAATGAGCAGTTCTTC. Using reference TRBV7-9 and TRBJ2-1 for the parts outside the CDR3, the full variable domain is DTGVSQNPRHKITKRGQNVTFRCDPISEHNRLYWYRQTLGQGPEFLTYFQNEAQLEKSRLLSDRFSAERPKGSFSTLEIQRTEQGDSAMYLCASSYYRGLAGNNEQFFGPGTRLTVL.

This CDR3 is CSVETGGDGYTF. The CDR3, as DNA: TGCAGCGTTGAAACAGGGGGCGATGGCTACACCTTC. The V call is TRBV29-1, the J call TRBJ1-2; 9 nucleotides match TRBD1. CDR1 and CDR2 from the germline V gene are SQVTM and ANQGSEA. The CDR3 has 12 amino acids. Unmatched junction bases numbered 1, after V lost 2 bases and J lost 6 bases.

Notes on this clone: The sample carries other DNA sequences with the same CDR3. The rearrangement links TRBV27 to TRBJ1-6; D is unresolved. With 1 base removed from V and 8 bases from J, the gap between germline ends came to 12 bases. This CDR3 is 15 amino acids long. CDR1 MNHEY and CDR2 SMNVEV come from the germline V gene (reference sequence). CDR3 DNA sequence: TGTGCCAGCAGTTTATACCGGGGAAGGGATTCACCCCTCCACTTT. Encoded protein: CASSLYRGRDSPLHF.

This clone has just one count. V usage is TRBV19 and J usage is TRBJ1-2; TRBD1 aligns across 7 bases. Trimming cost V 7 bases and J 4 bases; bases outside gene matches: 18. This CDR3 has 17 residues. The germline gives CDR1 LNHDA, CDR2 SQIVND (reference sequence). The CDR3 region is CASIMGLDGTASYGYTF. CDR3 nucleotides: TGTGCCAGTATTATGGGATTGGACGGGACAGCGTCCTATGGCTACACCTTC.

This clone was counted a few times. This chain uses TRBV7-8 with TRBJ1-3, with D uncertain. V lost 1 base to trimming and J lost 1 base, with 17 bases between them. This CDR3 has 18 residues. The V gene's germline CDR1 is SGHVS and CDR2 FQNEAQ. CDR3: CASSLDKDAADSGNTIYF. The CDR3 DNA reads as TGTGCCAGCAGCTTAGATAAAGACGCGGCCGATTCTGGAAACACCATATATTTT.

This chain links TRBV5-1 with TRBJ2-5, with 8 nucleotides matching TRBD1. The closer fit of TRBJ2-7 to the DNA end suggests the J call may be wrong. CDR1 is SGHRS and CDR2 is YFSETQ in the germline V gene. This CDR3 is built from 16 residues. The CDR3 spells CASSLAPTGVIDEQYF. In DNA form, the CDR3 reads TGCGCCAGCAGCTTGGCCCCGACAGGGGTTATCGACGAGCAGTACTTC.

This chain uses TRBV28 with TRBJ2-1; D is ambiguous. CDR1 and CDR2 from the germline V gene are MDHEN and SYDVKM. The CDR3 has 14 amino acids. Trimming removed 1 base from V and 4 bases from J, with 8 bases in between. The CDR3 sequence is CASSLSGTYNEQFF. CDR3 in DNA: TGTGCCAGCAGTTTATCAGGTACATACAATGAGCAGTTCTTC.

V is TRBV4-2 and J is TRBJ1-3; TRBD1 aligns across 7 bases. The CDR3 spans 16 residues. Germline CDR1 LGHNA, CDR2 YNFKEQ. With V trimmed by 1 base and J by 0 bases, 3 bases remained unmatched. The chain's CDR3 is CASSQGDSRSGNTIYF. CDR3 DNA sequence: TGTGCCAGCAGCCAAGGGGACAGCCGCTCTGGAAACACCATATATTTT.

The chain couples TRBV6-5 to TRBJ2-2, with a possible D match to TRBD1 (6 bases). This CDR3 is built from 13 residues. From germline, CDR1 is MNHEY and CDR2 SVGAGI. V was pared by 5 bases and J by 5 bases, with 9 bases between. For the CDR3, the DNA is TGTGCCAGCAGTGACAGGAGTACCGGGGAGCTGTTTTTT. Translated: CASSDRSTGELFF.

The CDR3 DNA reads TGTGCCAGCAGCCCGGGTAGGCGTAGCTCCTACGAGCAGTACTTC. It specifies CASSPGRRSSYEQYF. This rearrangement joins TRBV14 to TRBJ2-7, with no clear D. Trimming cost V 4 bases and J 0 bases, with 13 bases left between them. The CDR3 is made up of 15 amino acids. The germline CDR1 and CDR2 sequences are SGHDN and FVKESK.

V gene TRBV7-6 combines with J gene TRBJ1-2; 7 bases align to TRBD1. Germline values: CDR1 SGHVS, CDR2 FNYEAQ. The CDR3 runs to 13 residues. Trimming cost V 6 bases and J 4 bases; bases outside gene matches: 5. CDR3 sequence (DNA): TGTGCCAGCAGTCCCCGGGACAGCTATGGCTACACCTTC. Translation gives CASSPRDSYGYTF.

The chain is built from TRBV18 and TRBJ2-1; possible D gene TRBD2, 7 bases. Between the trimmed V and J ends, which lost 5 bases and 5 bases, there was a span of 19 bases. The CDR3 runs 16 residues. CDR1 and CDR2 (germline): KGHSH, LQKENI. The CDR3 sequence is CASSSEGRGGNNEQFF. Here the CDR3 DNA reads TGTGCCAGCTCATCCGAAGGGAGGGGGGGCAACAATGAGCAGTTCTTC.

V gene TRBV7-9 combines with J gene TRBJ2-5, with TRBD1 identical over 12 bases. V trimming: 2 bases; J trimming: 4 bases; junction bases outside the gene matches: 11. This CDR3 is built from 18 residues. CDR1 is SEHNR and CDR2 is FQNEAQ in the germline V gene (reference sequence). The CDR3 spells CASSLSGQGARDGETQYF. The DNA of the CDR3 is TGTGCCAGCAGCTTATCGGGACAGGGGGCGCGTGATGGAGAGACCCAGTACTTC.